One and the same sample provided the 25 T cell receptor beta chains below, sequenced in a study of PD-L1 blockade in urothelial cancer. Here immunoSEQ multiplex PCR was the method, and the copy in TCRdb shows in-frame clones only, minus some. Here the sample spans some 27,000 clones, around 85% being singletons. Sequencing was performed on PBMCs, taken around atezolizumab (anti-PD-L1) treatment. These receptors all stem from a man in his fifties with urothelial cancer.

The rearrangement joins TRBV7-9 to TRBJ1-2; D remains unclear. V gave up 5 bases and J gave up 3 bases, with 10 bases separating them. CDR3 length equals 13 residues. Per the germline V gene, CDR1 is SEHNR and CDR2 is FQNEAQ (reference sequence). CDR3 bases: TGTGCCAGCAGCGCGCAGGATGACTATGGCTACACCTTC. Protein sequence: CASSAQDDYGYTF. Full variable domain (missing parts from reference TRBV7-9 and TRBJ1-2): DTGVSQNPRHKITKRGQNVTFRCDPISEHNRLYWYRQTLGQGPEFLTYFQNEAQLEKSRLLSDRFSAERPKGSFSTLEIQRTEQGDSAMYLCASSAQDDYGYTFGSGTRLTVV.

This sequence joins TRBV7-8 and TRBJ2-7; 8 nucleotides agree with TRBD1. The germline V gene has CDR1 SGHVS and CDR2 FQNEAQ. This CDR3 comprises 14 residues. Trimming at V came to 5 bases and at J to 3 bases, leaving 6 bases not matched to a gene. The CDR3 protein is CASSRRDRIYEQYF. The DNA for the CDR3 is TGTGCCAGCAGCCGTCGGGACAGGATCTACGAGCAGTACTTC.

The rearrangement uses TRBV4-2 and TRBJ2-2; 9 bases fit TRBD2. The CDR3 extends over 17 amino acids. CDR1 is LGHNA, CDR2 YNFKEQ, per germline. Trimming cost V 3 bases and J 3 bases; bases outside gene matches: 8. In nucleotides, the CDR3 is TGTGCCAGCAGCCAGGCTGGGGCGGGAGGGTACACCGGGGAGCTGTTTTTT. Protein product: CASSQAGAGGYTGELFF.

The rearrangement links TRBV27 to TRBJ2-7; D uncertain. The germline V gene encodes CDR1 MNHEY and CDR2 SMNVEV (reference sequence). Trimming removed 0 bases at V and 0 bases at J, with 6 bases between. The CDR3 runs 14 residues. This CDR3 is CASSLSGSSYEQYF. CDR3 in DNA: TGTGCCAGCAGTTTATCGGGCAGCTCCTACGAGCAGTACTTC.

The chain links TRBV10-3 to TRBJ2-1; 12 nucleotides align to TRBD2. The CDR3 length is 14 residues. Germline values: CDR1 ENHRY, CDR2 SYGVKD. V trimming: 11 bases; J trimming: 8 bases; junction bases outside the gene matches: 10. CDR3 region: CAGASGGAVDEQFF. The CDR3 nucleotides read TGTGCCGGCGCTAGCGGGGGGGCTGTCGATGAGCAGTTCTTC.

V and J are TRBV30 and TRBJ2-1; 13 positions agree with TRBD2. Germline V gene lookup returns CDR1 GTSNPN and CDR2 SVGIG (reference sequence). V lost 6 bases, J lost 9 bases, and 5 bases stayed unmatched. This CDR3 spans 13 amino acids. This chain's CDR3 is CACRLAGGIEQFF. The CDR3 DNA follows: TGTGCCTGTAGACTAGCGGGAGGTATTGAGCAGTTCTTC.

V is TRBV10-3 and J is TRBJ2-7; maybe TRBD2 (6 bases). The CDR3 has 14 amino acids. The germline gives CDR1 ENHRY, CDR2 SYGVKD. Between the trimmed V and J ends, which lost 11 bases and 0 bases, there was a span of 17 bases. For the CDR3, the DNA is TGTGCCGTGCGGGACGGAGGGAGCTCCTACGAGCAGTACTTC. This translates into CAVRDGGSSYEQYF.

This clone appeared once. V usage is TRBV28 and J usage is TRBJ1-4; D remains ambiguous. This CDR3 has 14 residues. Germline values: CDR1 MDHEN, CDR2 SYDVKM. V dropped 3 bases and J dropped 5 bases, with 10 bases sitting between them. In nucleotides, the CDR3 is TGTGCCAGCAGTTTTTTCGGGGTGAATGAAAAACTGTTTTTT. Translation gives CASSFFGVNEKLFF. The complete variable domain, with remaining parts taken from reference TRBV28 and TRBJ1-4, reads DVKVTQSSRYLVKRTGEKVFLECVQDMDHENMFWYRQDPGLGLRLIYFSYDVKMKEKGDIPEGYSVSREKKERFSLILESASTNQTSMYLCASSFFGVNEKLFFGSGTQLSVL.

The V call is TRBV11-3, the J call TRBJ2-1, with D possibly being TRBD1 (6 bases). V shed 5 bases and J shed 9 bases, with 14 bases lying between them. The CDR3 loop spans 13 amino acids. Looked up from germline, CDR1 is SGHNT and CDR2 is YENEEA. CDR3 residues: CASSTWTATEQFF. The CDR3 DNA reads as TGTGCCAGCAGCACCTGGACAGCAACTGAGCAGTTCTTC.

The chain is built from TRBV27 and TRBJ2-1; D ambiguous. This CDR3 is 15 amino acids long. The V and J ends lost 4 bases and 2 bases respectively, with 12 bases between them. Germline assignment: CDR1 MNHEY and CDR2 SMNVEV (reference sequence). The CDR3 DNA sequence: TGTGCCAGCAGTTCAACAGCAAACCCCTACAATGAGCAGTTCTTC. Amino acids: CASSSTANPYNEQFF.

V gene TRBV11-2 combines with J gene TRBJ1-2; D perhaps matches TRBD1 (6 bases). V gave up 0 bases and J gave up 4 bases, with 12 bases separating them. The germline CDR1 and CDR2 sequences are SGHAT and FQNNGV. The CDR3 length is 15 residues. CDR3 residues: CASSLDRRQVYGYTF. The CDR3 DNA reads TGTGCCAGCAGCTTAGATCGGCGACAGGTCTATGGCTACACCTTC.

The gene calls are TRBV4-2 and TRBJ2-2; 7 bases agree with TRBD2. The CDR3 consists of 14 residues. The V gene's germline CDR1 is LGHNA and CDR2 YNFKEQ. V lost 4 bases to trimming and J lost 5 bases; unmatched junction nucleotides: 4. CDR3 protein: CASSRGGETGELFF. In DNA, the CDR3 is TGTGCCAGCAGCCGGGGGGGGGAAACCGGGGAGCTGTTTTTT.

The chain couples TRBV7-9 to TRBJ2-7; D is undetermined. CDR1 is SEHNR, CDR2 FQNEAQ, per germline (reference sequence). This CDR3 spans 13 amino acids. V was clipped by 5 bases and J by 1 base, with 9 bases between them. CDR3 sequence: CASSTRGSYEQYF. The DNA of the CDR3 is TGTGCCAGCAGCACCAGAGGTTCCTACGAGCAGTACTTC.

The V gene is TRBV27, the J gene TRBJ1-4; 8 bases are a match to TRBD1. Per germline, CDR1 MNHEY and CDR2 SMNVEV (reference sequence). The CDR3 is 18 residues long. Trimming at V came to 7 bases and at J to 0 bases, leaving 13 bases not matched to a gene. The CDR3 spells CASTPGQVEGATNEKLFF. For the CDR3, the DNA is TGTGCCAGCACCCCGGGACAGGTTGAGGGTGCAACTAATGAAAAACTGTTTTTT.

The chain uses TRBV7-8 and TRBJ1-1, with D hard to call. Trimming stripped 1 base from V and 4 bases from J, with 19 bases between. CDR3 length: 17 amino acids. Germline CDR1 is SGHVS and CDR2 is FQNEAQ. The CDR3: CASSLGRFMLRGTEAFF. CDR3 nucleotide sequence: TGTGCCAGCAGCTTAGGCAGGTTTATGCTTCGGGGCACTGAAGCTTTCTTT. The complete variable domain, with remaining parts taken from reference TRBV7-8 and TRBJ1-1, reads GAGVSQSPRYKVAKRGQDVALRCDPISGHVSLFWYQQALGQGPEFLTYFQNEAQLDKSGLPSDRFFAERPEGSVSTLKIQRTQQEDSAVYLCASSLGRFMLRGTEAFFGQGTRLTVV.

V usage is TRBV5-5 and J usage is TRBJ1-2; TRBD1 matches at 7 bases. In germline, CDR1 is SGHKS, CDR2 YYEKEE (reference sequence). CDR3 size: 15 residues. V dropped 0 bases and J dropped 2; count of bases not matched to a gene: 4. In nucleotides, the CDR3 is TGTGCCAGCAGCTTGGAGAGACAGGGCAACTATGGCTACACCTTC. It is translated as CASSLERQGNYGYTF.

The J gene is TRBJ1-1, the V gene TRBV11-1; TRBD1 agrees at 10 bases. The V gene's germline CDR1 is SGHAT and CDR2 FQDESV (reference sequence). V gave up 8 bases and J gave up 9 bases; unmatched junction bases: 6. The CDR3 is 12 residues long. The CDR3 DNA follows: TGTGCCAGCGGCGACAGGGGGCGCAAAGCTTTCTTT. This encodes CASGDRGRKAFF.

This clone was seen a handful of times. The chain couples TRBV14 to TRBJ1-3, with D hard to call. The germline V gene encodes CDR1 SGHDN and CDR2 FVKESK. This CDR3 contains 13 residues. V was cut by 4 bases and J by 8 bases, with 12 bases left in between. CDR3 region: CASSPYAIDTIYF. For the CDR3, the DNA is TGTGCCAGCAGCCCCTATGCGATTGACACCATATATTTT.

The chain is built from TRBV6-5 and TRBJ1-2; perhaps TRBD1 as D (6 bases). The germline V and J ends were trimmed by 6 bases and 4 bases, with 12 bases remaining between them. This CDR3 contains 13 residues. The germline gives CDR1 MNHEY, CDR2 SVGAGI. CDR3 amino acids: CASSQTGSYGYTF. DNA for the CDR3: TGTGCCAGCAGCCAGACAGGTTCCTATGGCTACACCTTC.

The chain combines TRBV7-9 with TRBJ2-1; no definite D call. Germline V gene sequence: CDR1 SEHNR, CDR2 FQNEAQ (reference sequence). The CDR3 runs 11 residues. Trimming took off 2 bases at V and 8 bases at J, with 4 bases between the two ends. In DNA form, the CDR3 reads TGTGCCAGCAGCTTAACTTATGAGCAGTTCTTC. Protein: CASSLTYEQFF.

This clone has a handful of counts. The chain links TRBV2 to TRBJ1-5; D gene unclear. The CDR3 runs 14 residues. V dropped 5 bases and J dropped 2 bases, with 10 bases sitting between them. Germline CDR1 is SNHLY and CDR2 is FYNNEI. The CDR3 DNA sequence: TGTGCCAGCAGTAAAGGTCTAGGCAATCAGCCCCAGCATTTT. The encoded protein is CASSKGLGNQPQHF.

This chain uses TRBV9 with TRBJ2-1, with 7 bases matching TRBD2. The germline gives CDR1 SGDLS, CDR2 YYNGEE. Losses at the gene ends were 2 bases for V and 7 bases for J; bases not matched to a gene: 12. CDR3 length: 16 amino acids. The CDR3 DNA reads TGTGCCAGCAGCGTTAGAGGAGACACCGGGGGGAATGAGCAGTTCTTC. Amino acid sequence: CASSVRGDTGGNEQFF.

The chain links TRBV6-5 to TRBJ1-1; tentatively, D is TRBD1 (5 bases). This CDR3 has 15 amino acids. Trimming pared 2 bases from V and 2 bases from J, leaving 12 bases between. CDR1 and CDR2 from the germline V gene are MNHEY and SVGAGI. The CDR3 loop reads CASSYSDSANTEAFF. The CDR3 nucleotides are TGTGCCAGCAGTTACAGCGACAGCGCCAACACTGAAGCTTTCTTT.

The chain links TRBV6-1 to TRBJ2-7, with 10 bases that match TRBD2. Germline assignment: CDR1 MNHNS and CDR2 SASEGT. Germline trimming cut 3 bases from V and 9 bases from J; bases unmatched to any gene: 14. The CDR3 spans 16 residues. Written as DNA, the CDR3 is TGTGCCAGCAGTGATAGGGCTAGCGGGAGTGTATCGGGGCAGTACTTC. Its translation is CASSDRASGSVSGQYF.

The CDR3 nucleotides are TGTGCCAGCAGCTTGGGCCAGACCACCGGGGAGCTGTTTTTT. Its translation: CASSLGQTTGELFF. The chain uses TRBV11-2 and TRBJ2-2; unclear D gene. Trimming stripped 3 bases from V and 4 bases from J, with 9 bases between. The CDR3 spans 14 residues. Germline lookup yields CDR1 SGHAT and CDR2 FQNNGV.